This TCR beta chain is from a study of T cell responses to AZD1222 COVID-19 vaccine. Study-wide points: Spike-specific TCR breadth rose after two AZD1222 doses, and depth rose as well. With dominance at 160-218 and 743-854, vaccine-associated CD4 TCRs spanned spike. Donors, mostly white British, included more females; clonal diversity was possibly underestimated. Repertoires were collected only later (after the peak T cell response had occurred).

As regards this clone: Its specificity is unknown.

Trimming removed 6 bases at V and 0 bases at J, with 8 bases between. The CDR3 has 13 residues. Germline lookup yields CDR1 LNHDA and CDR2 SQIVND (reference sequence). The data were produced by immunoSEQ multiplex PCR, yet TCRdb's version contains in-frame clones alone and is incomplete. The data contain 110,000 to 150,000 clones, approximately 85% of them singletons. This chain connects TRBV19 to TRBJ1-1, with D hard to call. This receptor was identified in an adult in good health. This specimen consisted of peripheral blood, obtained on day 0 of AZD1222 vaccination. This chain's CDR3 is CASRVQLNTEAFF. In nucleotides, the CDR3 is TGTGCCAGTAGGGTACAGCTGAACACTGAAGCTTTCTTT.